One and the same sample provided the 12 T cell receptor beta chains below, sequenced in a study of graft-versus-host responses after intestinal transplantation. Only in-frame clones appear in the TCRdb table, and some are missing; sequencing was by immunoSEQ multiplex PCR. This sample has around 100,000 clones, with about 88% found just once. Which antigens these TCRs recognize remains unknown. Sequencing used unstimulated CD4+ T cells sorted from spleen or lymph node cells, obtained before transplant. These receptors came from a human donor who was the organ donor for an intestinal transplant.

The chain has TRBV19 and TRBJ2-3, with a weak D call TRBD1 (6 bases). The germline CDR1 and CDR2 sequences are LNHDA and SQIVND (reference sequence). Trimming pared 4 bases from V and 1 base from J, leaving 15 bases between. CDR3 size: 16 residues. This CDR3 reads CASSKLKGQRTDTQYF. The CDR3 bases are TGTGCCAGTAGTAAACTGAAGGGACAACGCACAGATACGCAGTATTTT.

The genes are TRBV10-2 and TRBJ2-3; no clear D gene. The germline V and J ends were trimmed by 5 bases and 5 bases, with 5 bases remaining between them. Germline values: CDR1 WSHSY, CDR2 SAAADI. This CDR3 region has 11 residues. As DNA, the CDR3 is TGCGCCAGCAGTACCAGAGATACGCAGTATTTT. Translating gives CASSTRDTQYF.

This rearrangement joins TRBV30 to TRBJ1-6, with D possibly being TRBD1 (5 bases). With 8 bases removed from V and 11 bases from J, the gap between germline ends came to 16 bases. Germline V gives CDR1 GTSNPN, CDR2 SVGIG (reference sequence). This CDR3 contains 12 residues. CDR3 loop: CAGDSFLTPLHF. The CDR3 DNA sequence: TGTGCCGGCGACAGTTTTTTGACACCCCTCCACTTT.

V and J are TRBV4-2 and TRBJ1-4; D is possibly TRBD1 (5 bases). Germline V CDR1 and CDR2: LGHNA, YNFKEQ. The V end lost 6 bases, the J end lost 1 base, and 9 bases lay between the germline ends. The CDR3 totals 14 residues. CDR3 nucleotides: TGTGCCAGCAGTAAGACAGTAACTAATGAAAAACTGTTTTTT. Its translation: CASSKTVTNEKLFF.

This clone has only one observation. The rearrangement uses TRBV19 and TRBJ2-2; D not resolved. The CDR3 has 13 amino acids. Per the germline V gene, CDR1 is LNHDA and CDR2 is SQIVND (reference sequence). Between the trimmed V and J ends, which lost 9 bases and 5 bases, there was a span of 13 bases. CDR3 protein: CASSGVRTGELFF. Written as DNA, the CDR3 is TGTGCCAGCAGTGGGGTTCGTACCGGGGAGCTGTTTTTT.

CDR3 residues: CAWSVGSGSVGQYF. CDR3 DNA sequence: TGTGCCTGGAGTGTAGGCTCAGGGTCGGTTGGGCAGTACTTC. V gene TRBV30 combines with J gene TRBJ2-7; maybe TRBD1 (5 bases). The V gene's germline CDR1 is GTSNPN and CDR2 SVGIG (reference sequence). The V end was cut by 0 bases, the J end by 9 bases, with 18 bases between. The CDR3 totals 14 residues.

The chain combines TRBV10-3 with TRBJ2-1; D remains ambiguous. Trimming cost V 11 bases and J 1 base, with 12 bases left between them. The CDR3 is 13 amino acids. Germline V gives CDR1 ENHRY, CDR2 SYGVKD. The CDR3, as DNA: TGTGCCTCAAGACTGCGTTCCTACAATGAGCAGTTCTTC. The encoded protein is CASRLRSYNEQFF.

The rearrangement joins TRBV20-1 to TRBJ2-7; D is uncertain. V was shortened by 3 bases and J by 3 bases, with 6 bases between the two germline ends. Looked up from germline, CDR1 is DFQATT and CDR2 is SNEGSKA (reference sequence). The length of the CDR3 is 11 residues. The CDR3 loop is CSARMGYEQYF. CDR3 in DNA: TGCAGTGCTAGGATGGGCTACGAGCAGTACTTC.

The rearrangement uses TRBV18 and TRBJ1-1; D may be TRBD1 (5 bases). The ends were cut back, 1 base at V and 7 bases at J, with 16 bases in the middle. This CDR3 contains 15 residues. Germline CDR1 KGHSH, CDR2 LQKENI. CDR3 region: CASSPLQGRWSEAFF. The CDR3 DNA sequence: TGTGCCAGCTCACCACTCCAGGGCAGGTGGAGTGAAGCTTTCTTT.

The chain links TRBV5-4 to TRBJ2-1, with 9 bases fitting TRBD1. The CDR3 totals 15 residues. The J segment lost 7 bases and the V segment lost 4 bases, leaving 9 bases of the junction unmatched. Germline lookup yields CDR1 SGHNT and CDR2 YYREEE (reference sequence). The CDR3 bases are TGTGCCAGCAGCCTGGGGACAGGGTCGACGAATGAGCAGTTCTTC. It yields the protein CASSLGTGSTNEQFF.

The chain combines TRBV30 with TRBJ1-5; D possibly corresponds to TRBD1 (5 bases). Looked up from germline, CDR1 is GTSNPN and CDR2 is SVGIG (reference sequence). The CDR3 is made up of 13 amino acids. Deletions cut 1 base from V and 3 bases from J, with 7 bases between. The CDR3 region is CAWSGGDNQPQHF. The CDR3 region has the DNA TGTGCCTGGAGTGGGGGGGACAATCAGCCCCAGCATTTT.

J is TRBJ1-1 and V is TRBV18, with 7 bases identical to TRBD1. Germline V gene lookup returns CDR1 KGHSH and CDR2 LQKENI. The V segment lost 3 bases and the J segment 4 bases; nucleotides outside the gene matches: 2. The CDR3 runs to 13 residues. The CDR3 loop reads CASSPGTVTEAFF. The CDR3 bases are TGTGCCAGCTCACCTGGGACAGTCACTGAAGCTTTCTTT.